The 18 T cell receptor beta chains given below trace back to one sample, sequenced in a study of Tregs in tolerant kidney transplant recipients. These receptors' targets are unknown. The table came from immunoSEQ multiplex PCR; TCRdb's copy has only in-frame clones and leaves some out. Of just over 30,000 clones listed, approximately 83% were seen once; the top ten hold more than 2%. Input material: Tregs from blood cultured with allogeneic cells. Source of these receptors: a human donor in good health.

This clone was counted once. CDR3 amino acids: CATSLTYSTLNQPQHF. In DNA, the CDR3 is TGCGCCACCTCACTAACATACAGCACATTAAATCAGCCCCAGCATTTT. The chain links TRBV4-1 to TRBJ1-5; the D is unclear. There are 16 residues in the CDR3. CDR1 is MGHRA and CDR2 is YSYEKL in the germline V gene. The ends were cut back, 10 bases at V and 4 bases at J, with 23 bases in the middle.

The rearrangement uses TRBV7-3 and TRBJ1-1; 12 positions match TRBD1. This CDR3 spans 14 amino acids. The V gene end was trimmed by 3 bases and the J gene end by 9 bases; junction bases not matched to a gene: 5. CDR1 and CDR2 from the germline V gene are SGHTA and FQGTGA. CDR3 amino acids: CASSLSGTGGKAFF. The CDR3 DNA reads TGTGCCAGCAGCTTGTCCGGGACAGGGGGCAAAGCTTTCTTT.

The chain couples TRBV11-2 to TRBJ2-5; D perhaps matches TRBD2 (6 bases). The CDR3 has 15 residues. Germline CDR1 SGHAT, CDR2 FQNNGV. V lost 4 bases and J 3 bases, leaving 15 bases between the germline ends. CDR3: CASSWAGGAEETQYF. In DNA form, the CDR3 reads TGTGCCAGCAGCTGGGCAGGAGGGGCGGAAGAGACCCAGTACTTC.

The V gene is TRBV5-6, the J gene TRBJ2-3, with D hard to call. V dropped 2 bases and J dropped 0 bases, with 10 bases sitting between them. The CDR3 contains 15 residues. Per germline, CDR1 SGHDT and CDR2 YYEEEE. This CDR3 is CASSFGGTSTDTQYF. The CDR3 coding sequence is TGTGCCAGCAGCTTTGGTGGTACTAGCACAGATACGCAGTATTTT.

The chain couples TRBV5-1 to TRBJ2-5; D is perhaps TRBD1 (6 bases). V lost 0 bases and J 4 bases, leaving 16 bases between the germline ends. This CDR3 comprises 16 residues. Germline-derived CDR1 and CDR2 are SGHRS and YFSETQ. CDR3: CASSLDTGSGGETQYF. CDR3 coding DNA: TGCGCCAGCAGCTTGGATACAGGGTCCGGTGGAGAGACCCAGTACTTC.

This clone turned up a few times. The rearrangement joins TRBV7-9 to TRBJ1-1; no firm D call. Trimming shortened V by 0 bases and J by 0 bases, and 14 bases separated the two germline ends. Germline CDR1 is SEHNR and CDR2 is FQNEAQ (reference sequence). The CDR3 spans 17 residues. The CDR3 coding sequence is TGTGCCAGCAGCTTAGCACCCTTGCTGGGGATGAACACTGAAGCTTTCTTT. Translation: CASSLAPLLGMNTEAFF.

A few counts support this clone. The chain joins TRBV11-3 to TRBJ2-7, with 10 bases matching TRBD2. CDR1 SGHNT and CDR2 YENEEA come from the germline V gene. The CDR3 consists of 15 residues. The trim removed 4 bases at V and 6 bases at J, leaving 9 bases unmatched. This CDR3 is CASSSSGTSAVEQYF. CDR3 DNA sequence: TGTGCCAGCAGCTCGTCCGGGACTAGCGCGGTCGAGCAGTACTTC.

This clone has only one observation. V usage is TRBV7-3 and J usage is TRBJ2-3, with D tentatively TRBD2 (6 bases). The CDR3 contains 14 residues. CDR1 and CDR2 (germline): SGHTA, FQGTGA. V lost 4 bases and J 5 bases, leaving 13 bases between the germline ends. CDR3 amino acids: CASSSGLWGDTQYF. In nucleotides, the CDR3 is TGTGCCAGCAGCTCGGGACTTTGGGGAGATACGCAGTATTTT.

The V call is TRBV30, the J call TRBJ1-4, with D hard to call. The CDR3 is 16 residues long. The germline CDR1 and CDR2 sequences are GTSNPN and SVGIG (reference sequence). Trimming removed 3 bases from V and 4 bases from J, with 18 bases in between. CDR3 in DNA: TGTGCCTGGAGCCTCGGACGCTTTCAGAATAATGAAAAACTGTTTTTT. This translates into CAWSLGRFQNNEKLFF. The full variable domain, with the rest looked up from reference TRBV30 and TRBJ1-4, is SQTIHQWPATLVQPVGSPLSLECTVEGTSNPNLYWYRQAAGRGLQLLFYSVGIGQISSEVPQNLSASRPQDRQFILSSKKLLLSDSGFYLCAWSLGRFQNNEKLFFGSGTQLSVL.

This clone was seen just once. The chain employs TRBV4-1 and TRBJ2-3; D call uncertain. V lost 2 bases and J 14 bases, leaving 17 bases between the germline ends. The CDR3 runs 13 residues. Germline CDR1 reads MGHRA; CDR2 reads YSYEKL. This chain's CDR3 is CASSQHILDPRYF. The CDR3 DNA reads as TGCGCCAGCAGCCAACACATCCTGGACCCGCGGTATTTT.

The genes are TRBV5-1 and TRBJ1-3; D gene unclear. The germline V gene has CDR1 SGHRS and CDR2 YFSETQ. The CDR3 totals 14 residues. The V gene lost 2 bases and the J gene lost 2 bases, with 8 bases spanning the gap. The CDR3 DNA reads as TGCGCCAGCAGCTTCGGGATGACTGGAAACACCATATATTTT. It encodes CASSFGMTGNTIYF.

The chain uses TRBV4-3 and TRBJ2-1; 8 bases fit TRBD2. Germline V gives CDR1 LGHNA, CDR2 YSLEER. The ends lost 0 bases at V and 1 base at J; junction bases unmatched: 17. The CDR3 length is 21 residues. The CDR3 DNA is TGCGCCAGCAGCCAAGATCTTAAGTTGCGGGGGGTTATCTCATCCTACAATGAGCAGTTCTTC. This translates into CASSQDLKLRGVISSYNEQFF.

The V call is TRBV6-5, the J call TRBJ2-5, with D possibly TRBD2 on 6 matching bases. The CDR3 is made up of 13 amino acids. V lost 7 bases to trimming and J lost 5 bases, with 14 bases between them. From germline, CDR1 is MNHEY and CDR2 SVGAGI. The CDR3 DNA is TGTGCCAGCAAAAGGAGGGTGGGGGAGACCCAGTACTTC. It translates to CASKRRVGETQYF.

This clone was recorded a few times. The V gene is TRBV6-5, the J gene TRBJ2-2; unclear D gene. The germline V and J ends were trimmed by 6 bases and 4 bases, with 6 bases remaining between them. CDR3 length: 12 amino acids. Germline CDR1 MNHEY, CDR2 SVGAGI. CDR3 sequence reads: CASSRVTGELFF. CDR3 sequence (DNA): TGTGCCAGCAGCCGAGTCACCGGGGAGCTGTTTTTT.

This clone has a single count. The chain links TRBV6-6 to TRBJ2-2; weak D call: TRBD1 (5 bases). The CDR3 runs 15 residues. Trimming left V 2 bases short and J 6 bases short, with 13 bases between. CDR1 and CDR2 from the germline V gene are MNHNY and SVGAGI (reference sequence). As DNA, the CDR3 is TGTGCCAGCAGTTACGGGGCCCTGAGGCCCGGGGAGCTGTTTTTT. The encoded protein is CASSYGALRPGELFF.

The chain joins TRBV7-9 to TRBJ2-1; D is possibly TRBD2 (5 bases). The germline CDR1 and CDR2 sequences are SEHNR and FQNEAQ (reference sequence). This CDR3 has 14 amino acids. V lost 4 bases, J lost 8 bases, and 15 bases lay in between. The chain's CDR3 is CASSSTIPKDEQFF. CDR3 nucleotide sequence: TGTGCCAGCAGCTCGACTATCCCCAAGGATGAGCAGTTCTTC.

The V gene is TRBV4-2, the J gene TRBJ1-4, with 7 bases aligning to TRBD1. V lost 4 bases and J lost 5; bases outside the gene matches: 10. This CDR3 spans 16 amino acids. Germline V gene sequence: CDR1 LGHNA, CDR2 YNFKEQ. The CDR3 coding sequence is TGTGCCAGCAGCCCAAGCCACAGGGGATCGAATGAAAAACTGTTTTTT. Protein product: CASSPSHRGSNEKLFF.

The chain employs TRBV4-1 and TRBJ1-2; 8 bases align to TRBD1. The CDR3 is made up of 16 amino acids. Germline CDR1 and CDR2: MGHRA and YSYEKL. Losses at the gene ends were 1 base for V and 0 bases for J; bases not matched to a gene: 4. The CDR3 sequence: CASSQATGGTNYGYTF. The CDR3 DNA reads TGCGCCAGCAGCCAAGCAACAGGGGGTACTAACTATGGCTACACCTTC.